This T cell receptor beta chain was sequenced during a study of blood T cell repertoires in COVID-19. The protocol was immunoSEQ multiplex PCR, while the TCRdb copy is restricted to in-frame clones and leaves out a portion. The sample includes around 220,000 clones, roughly nine tenths of them seen just once. Each participant's cohort was designated according to participant-reported clinical history. This CDR3 contains 11 residues. CDR1 and CDR2 from the germline V gene are MNHEY and SVGAGI. Losses at the gene ends were 6 bases for V and 5 bases for J; bases not matched to a gene: 0. V and J are TRBV6-5 and TRBJ2-7; 8 bases fit TRBD2. The sequencing sample was made of PBMCs or T cells enriched from blood (not recorded which). The TCR sequence derives from a woman aged 25 to 39 with acute COVID-19. In DNA, the CDR3 is TGTGCCAGCAGGCGGGGGGACGAGCAGTACTTC. It specifies CASRRGDEQYF.